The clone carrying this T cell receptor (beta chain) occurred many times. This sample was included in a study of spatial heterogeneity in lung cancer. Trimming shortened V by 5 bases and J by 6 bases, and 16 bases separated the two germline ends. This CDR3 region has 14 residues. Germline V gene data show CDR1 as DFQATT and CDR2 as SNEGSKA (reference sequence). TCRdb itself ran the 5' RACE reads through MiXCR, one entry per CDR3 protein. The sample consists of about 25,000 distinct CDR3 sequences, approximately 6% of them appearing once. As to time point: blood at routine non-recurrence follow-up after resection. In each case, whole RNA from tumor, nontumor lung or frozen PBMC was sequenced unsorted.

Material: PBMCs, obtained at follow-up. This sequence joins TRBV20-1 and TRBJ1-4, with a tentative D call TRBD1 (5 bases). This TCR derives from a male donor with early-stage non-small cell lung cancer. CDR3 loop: CSAVPGTGDEKLFF. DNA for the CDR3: TGCAGTGCTGTCCCCGGGACGGGGGATGAAAAACTGTTTTTT.